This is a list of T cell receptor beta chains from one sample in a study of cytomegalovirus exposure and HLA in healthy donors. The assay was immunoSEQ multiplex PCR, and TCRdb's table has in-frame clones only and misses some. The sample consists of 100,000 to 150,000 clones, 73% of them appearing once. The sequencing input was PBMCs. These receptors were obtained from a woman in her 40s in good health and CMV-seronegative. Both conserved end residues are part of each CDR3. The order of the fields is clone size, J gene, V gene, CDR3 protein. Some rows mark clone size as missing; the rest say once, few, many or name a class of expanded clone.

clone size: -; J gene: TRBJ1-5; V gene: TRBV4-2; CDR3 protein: CASSQATGYSNQPQHF
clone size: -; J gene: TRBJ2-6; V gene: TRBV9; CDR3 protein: CASSSMGGANVLTF
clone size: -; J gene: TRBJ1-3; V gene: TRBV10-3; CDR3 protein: CAIRNTNSGNTIYF
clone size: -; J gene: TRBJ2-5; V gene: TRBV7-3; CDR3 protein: CASSPGTGQETQYF
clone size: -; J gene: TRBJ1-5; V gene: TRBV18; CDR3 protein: CASSRDSGHQPQHF
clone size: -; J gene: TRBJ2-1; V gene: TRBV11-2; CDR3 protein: CASSLRESINEQFF
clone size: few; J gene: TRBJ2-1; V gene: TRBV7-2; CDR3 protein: CASSLSGRAGNEQFF
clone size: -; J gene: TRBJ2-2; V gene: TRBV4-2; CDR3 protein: CASSQAVAPNTGELFF
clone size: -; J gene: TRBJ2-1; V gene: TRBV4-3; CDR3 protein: CASSQDPPGGPSEQFF
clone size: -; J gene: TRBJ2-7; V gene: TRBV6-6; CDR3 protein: CASSYGAGQDTYEQYF
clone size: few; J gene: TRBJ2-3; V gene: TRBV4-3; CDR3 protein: CASSQAPTGGADTQYF
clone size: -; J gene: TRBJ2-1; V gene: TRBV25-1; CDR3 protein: CASSELGAGFYNEQFF
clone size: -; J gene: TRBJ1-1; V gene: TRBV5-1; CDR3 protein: CASSPNTGTGSTEAFF
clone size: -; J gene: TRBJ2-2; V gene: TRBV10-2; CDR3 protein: CASSERLASVTGELFF
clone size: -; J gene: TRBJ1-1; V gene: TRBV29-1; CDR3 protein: CSVEERQGAVGEAFF
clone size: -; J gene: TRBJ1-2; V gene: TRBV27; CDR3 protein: CASSFLGTGAGYTF
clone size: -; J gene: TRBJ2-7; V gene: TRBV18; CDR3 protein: CASSPPPGTGSYEQYF
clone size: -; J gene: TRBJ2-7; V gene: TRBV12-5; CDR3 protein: CASGRQPSRALSYEQYF
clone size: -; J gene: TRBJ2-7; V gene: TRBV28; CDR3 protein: CASSSRRAPRGAYEQYF
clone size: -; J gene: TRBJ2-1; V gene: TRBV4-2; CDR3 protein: CASSQEVASNEQFF
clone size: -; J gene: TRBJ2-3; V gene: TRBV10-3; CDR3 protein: CAISEGSGGLAGADTQYF
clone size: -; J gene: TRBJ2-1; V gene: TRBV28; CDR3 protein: CASSFRDRGRSYNEQFF
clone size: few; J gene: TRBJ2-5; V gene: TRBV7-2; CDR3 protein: CASSLSGTPAASIGTQYF
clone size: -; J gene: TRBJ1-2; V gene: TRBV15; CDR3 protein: CATSRDMTYYGYTF
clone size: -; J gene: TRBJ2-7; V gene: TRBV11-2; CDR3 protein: CASSIYQGTSGRGIYF
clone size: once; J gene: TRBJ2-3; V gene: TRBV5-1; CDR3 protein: CASSEGTLHTDTQYF
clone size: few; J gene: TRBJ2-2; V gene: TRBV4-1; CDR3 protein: CASSHGGTGTGELFF
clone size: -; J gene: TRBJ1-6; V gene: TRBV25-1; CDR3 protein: CASAAGGSPLHF
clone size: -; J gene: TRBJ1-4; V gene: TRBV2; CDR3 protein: CASSLGEKLFF
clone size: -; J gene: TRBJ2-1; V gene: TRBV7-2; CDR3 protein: CASRLGLAGSYNEQFF
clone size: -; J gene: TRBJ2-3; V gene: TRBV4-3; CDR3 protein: CASSQDGLAGGTDTQYF
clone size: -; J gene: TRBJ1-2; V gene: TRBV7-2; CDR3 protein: CASSPVAGDGYTF
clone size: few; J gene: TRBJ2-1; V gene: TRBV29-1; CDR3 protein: CSVEGSAGVNNEQFF
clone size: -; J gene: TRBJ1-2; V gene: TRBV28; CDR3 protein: CASGQGFSAAGYTF
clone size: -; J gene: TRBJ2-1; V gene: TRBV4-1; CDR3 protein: CASSQGRLGRNEQFF
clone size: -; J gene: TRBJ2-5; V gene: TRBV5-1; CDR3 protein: CASSFKDSQETQYF
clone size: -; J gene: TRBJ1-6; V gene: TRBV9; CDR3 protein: CASSVALGDRGNSPLHF
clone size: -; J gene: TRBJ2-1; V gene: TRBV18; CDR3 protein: CASSPQSRQSSYNEQFF